These T cell receptor beta chains were read from a single sample in a study of T cells in Graves' hyperthyroidism and ophthalmopathy. Each CDR3 protein gets one entry after TCRdb re-called the multiplex PCR reads with MiXCR. The table has around 350,000 distinct CDR3 sequences, 13% to 15% seen once. The sample comprised blood. Receptors originate from a woman aged 55 to 70 with Graves' ophthalmopathy. The CDR3 runs from the conserved cysteine through the conserved F or W. A D gene is named only where the DNA matches it firmly. The size of a clone is reported for some rows only, either as once, few or many, or as a class for expanded clones.

V	J	D	size	CDR3	DNA
TRBV25-1	TRBJ1-2	TRBD1	many	CASSPPGTGGYGYTF	TGTGCCAGCAGTCCGCCCGGGACAGGGGGCTATGGCTACACCTTC
TRBV3-1	TRBJ2-5	.	many	CASSRAHQETQYF	TGTGCCAGCAGCCGGGCACACCAAGAGACCCAGTACTTC
TRBV7-8	TRBJ2-2	.	.	CASSLAGPGVGGDTGELFF	TGTGCCAGCAGCTTAGCTGGGCCAGGGGTGGGCGGGGACACCGGGGAGCTGTTTTTT
TRBV4-2	TRBJ1-1	.	many	CASSLMRGTNTEAFF	TGTGCCAGCAGCCTGATGAGGGGAACTAACACTGAAGCTTTCTTT
TRBV11-2	TRBJ2-5	.	many	CASSLLDLVGTQYF	TGTGCCAGCAGCTTGTTAGATTTGGTCGGGACCCAGTACTTC
TRBV5-1	TRBJ2-2	.	many	CASSLDGSAPTGELFF	TGCGCCAGCAGCTTGGATGGTAGCGCGCCGACCGGGGAGCTGTTTTTT
TRBV7-3	TRBJ2-1	.	few	CASSLTGAEDEQFF	TGTGCCAGCAGCTTAACGGGGGCTGAGGATGAGCAGTTCTTC
TRBV9	TRBJ1-6	.	.	CASSGPYNPPLHF	TGTGCCAGCAGCGGACCCTATAATCCACCCCTCCACTTT
TRBV10-3	TRBJ2-5	TRBD2	few	CAISESTPGGETQYF	TGTGCCATCAGTGAGTCGACTCCGGGAGGAGAGACCCAGTACTTC
TRBV5-1	TRBJ2-3	.	many	CASSFKRATTDTQYF	TGCGCCAGCAGCTTCAAGAGGGCAACCACAGATACGCAGTATTTT
TRBV9	TRBJ2-1	TRBD1	.	CASSPGTGSIEQFF	TGTGCCAGCAGCCCTGGGACAGGGAGTATCGAGCAGTTCTTC
TRBV20-1	TRBJ2-7	TRBD2	many	CSARDPASGNYEQYF	TGCAGTGCTAGAGATCCGGCTAGCGGGAACTACGAGCAGTACTTC
TRBV28	TRBJ1-2	.	.	CASSSDGGYTF	TGTGCCAGCAGCTCGGACGGAGGCTACACCTTC
TRBV7-9	TRBJ2-1	TRBD2	.	CASGGEQVRFF	TGTGCCAGCGGGGGGGAACAGGTCCGGTTCTTC
TRBV5-1	TRBJ2-3	.	many	CASSYLNGPPTDTQYF	TGCGCCAGCAGCTACCTTAACGGGCCACCCACAGATACGCAGTATTTT
TRBV18	TRBJ2-5	.	many	CASSLLLTETQYF	TGTGCCAGCTCACTACTCCTTACAGAGACCCAGTACTTC
TRBV28	TRBJ2-7	.	.	CASSNYYEQYF	TGTGCCAGCAGTAACTACTACGAGCAGTACTTC
TRBV24-1	TRBJ2-1	.	many	CATSDPPGRGSKADEQFF	TGTGCCACCAGTGATCCCCCAGGTAGAGGGTCTAAAGCGGATGAGCAGTTCTTC
TRBV20-1	TRBJ2-7	.	few	CSARAPDGASYEQYF	TGCAGTGCTAGAGCCCCGGACGGAGCCTCCTACGAGCAGTACTTC
TRBV3-1	TRBJ2-7	.	many	CASSQGPGSGYEQYF	TGTGCCAGCAGCCAAGGACCCGGTAGTGGCTACGAGCAGTACTTC
TRBV28	TRBJ2-7	TRBD2	many	CASSQSGGVFYEQYF	TGTGCCAGCAGCCAATCGGGAGGGGTTTTCTACGAGCAGTACTTC
TRBV6-1	TRBJ1-3	.	few	CASSSPHSGNTIYF	TGTGCCAGCAGCAGTCCTCACTCTGGAAACACCATATATTTT
TRBV4-2	TRBJ1-2	TRBD1	.	CASSQDPGGNYGYTF	TGTGCCAGCAGCCAAGATCCAGGGGGGAACTATGGCTACACCTTC
TRBV18	TRBJ1-4	.	few	CASTSPGDGEKLFF	TGTGCCAGCACATCCCCGGGGGATGGTGAAAAACTGTTTTTT
TRBV15	TRBJ2-6	TRBD2	few	CASPYSGREGNSGANVLTF	TGTGCCAGCCCTTATTCCGGTAGGGAGGGGAACTCTGGGGCCAACGTCCTGACTTTC
TRBV12-3/TRBV12-4	TRBJ2-3	.	once	CASSAEGSWDTQYF	TGTGCCAGCAGTGCCGAGGGTAGTTGGGATACGCAGTATTTT
TRBV7-3	TRBJ2-2	.	many	CASAWAATGELFF	TGTGCCTCAGCATGGGCAGCCACCGGGGAGCTGTTTTTT
TRBV2	TRBJ2-7	.	.	CASSEGGFSYEQYF	TGTGCCAGCAGCGAAGGGGGGTTTTCCTACGAGCAGTACTTC
TRBV5-1	TRBJ1-3	.	few	CASSFDGRNTIYF	TGCGCCAGCAGCTTCGATGGGAGGAACACCATATATTTT
TRBV28	TRBJ2-4	.	few	CASSLNEAKNIQYF	TGTGCCAGCAGTCTCAACGAGGCCAAAAACATTCAGTACTTC
TRBV9	TRBJ2-1	TRBD1	few	CASSTQDRHEQFF	TGTGCCAGCAGCACCCAGGACAGGCATGAGCAGTTCTTC
TRBV24-1	TRBJ2-1	.	.	CATSVGLAGEQFF	TGTGCCACCAGTGTCGGGTTAGCAGGTGAGCAGTTCTTC
TRBV7-2	TRBJ2-3	.	many	CASSGRATDTQYF	TGTGCCAGCAGCGGCCGGGCCACAGATACGCAGTATTTT
TRBV20-1	TRBJ2-7	.	many	CSARPIGAYEQYF	TGCAGTGCTAGACCCATCGGCGCCTACGAGCAGTACTTC
TRBV11-2	TRBJ2-7	.	many	CASSPLGAYEQYF	TGTGCCAGCAGCCCGCTGGGGGCCTACGAGCAGTACTTC
TRBV20-1	TRBJ1-1	.	many	CSARDGAMNTEAFF	TGCAGTGCTAGAGATGGAGCTATGAACACTGAAGCTTTCTTT
TRBV4-1	TRBJ2-1	.	.	CASSQGTTEWPNEQFF	TGCGCCAGCAGCCAAGGGACGACGGAATGGCCCAATGAGCAGTTCTTC
TRBV4-1	TRBJ1-4	.	many	CASSQVAEKLFF	TGCGCCAGCAGCCAAGTGGCTGAAAAACTGTTTTTT
TRBV28	TRBJ1-4	TRBD1	few	CASSSTGGWEKLFF	TGTGCCAGCAGTAGTACAGGGGGCTGGGAAAAACTGTTTTTT
TRBV11-2	TRBJ2-7	TRBD2	many	CASSFTSGSYEQYF	TGTGCCAGCAGCTTCACTAGCGGGAGCTACGAGCAGTACTTC
TRBV5-1	TRBJ2-7	TRBD2	many	CASSVSGRGYEQYF	TGCGCCAGCAGCGTAAGCGGGAGGGGGTACGAGCAGTACTTC
TRBV7-3	TRBJ2-1	TRBD2	many	CASSSSGLAPNEQFF	TGTGCCAGCAGCTCCTCGGGACTAGCACCCAATGAGCAGTTCTTC
TRBV11-2	TRBJ2-5	TRBD2	.	CASSLGGLAGGGTQYF	TGTGCCAGCAGCTTAGGGGGCCTAGCGGGAGGTGGGACCCAGTACTTC
TRBV3-1	TRBJ2-1	.	many	CASSHGGEGVGEQFF	TGTGCCAGCAGCCACGGTGGTGAAGGGGTGGGTGAGCAGTTCTTC
TRBV2	TRBJ2-7	.	many	CASSEVGGSYEQYF	TGTGCCAGCAGTGAGGTGGGGGGCTCCTACGAGCAGTACTTC
TRBV20-1	TRBJ2-7	TRBD2	many	CSARAPTSGAYEQYF	TGCAGTGCTAGGGCCCCGACTAGCGGAGCCTACGAGCAGTACTTC
TRBV6-1	TRBJ2-2	TRBD2	few	CASSQKLGSGGLAHTGELFF	TGTGCCAGCAGCCAGAAACTCGGGAGCGGGGGACTCGCCCACACCGGGGAGCTGTTTTTT
TRBV5-1	TRBJ2-1	TRBD2	many	CASSGTGLAGSNTYNEQFF	TGCGCCAGCAGCGGAACGGGACTAGCGGGATCCAATACCTACAATGAGCAGTTCTTC
TRBV9	TRBJ2-3	TRBD2	few	CASSVGRGAGITDTQYF	TGTGCCAGCAGCGTAGGGCGGGGAGCGGGAATCACAGATACGCAGTATTTT
TRBV30	TRBJ2-3	TRBD1	few	CAYKTGVVTDTQYF	TGTGCTTACAAGACAGGGGTGGTCACAGATACGCAGTATTTT
TRBV6-1	TRBJ1-2	.	many	CASSYGGFSGYTF	TGTGCCAGCAGTTACGGTGGGTTTAGCGGCTACACCTTC
TRBV5-1	TRBJ1-4	.	few	CASSLGPKDEKLFF	TGCGCCAGCAGCTTGGGTCCCAAGGATGAAAAACTGTTTTTT
TRBV25-1	TRBJ1-1	.	.	CASSPRQSGTEAFF	TGTGCCAGCAGTCCCCGACAGAGTGGTACTGAAGCTTTCTTT
TRBV5-1	TRBJ1-2	TRBD1	many	CASSWTGGRGYTF	TGCGCCAGCAGCTGGACAGGGGGCAGAGGCTACACCTTC
TRBV11-1	TRBJ1-4	.	.	CASSGETGEKLFF	TGTGCCAGCAGCGGGGAGACAGGCGAAAAACTGTTTTTT